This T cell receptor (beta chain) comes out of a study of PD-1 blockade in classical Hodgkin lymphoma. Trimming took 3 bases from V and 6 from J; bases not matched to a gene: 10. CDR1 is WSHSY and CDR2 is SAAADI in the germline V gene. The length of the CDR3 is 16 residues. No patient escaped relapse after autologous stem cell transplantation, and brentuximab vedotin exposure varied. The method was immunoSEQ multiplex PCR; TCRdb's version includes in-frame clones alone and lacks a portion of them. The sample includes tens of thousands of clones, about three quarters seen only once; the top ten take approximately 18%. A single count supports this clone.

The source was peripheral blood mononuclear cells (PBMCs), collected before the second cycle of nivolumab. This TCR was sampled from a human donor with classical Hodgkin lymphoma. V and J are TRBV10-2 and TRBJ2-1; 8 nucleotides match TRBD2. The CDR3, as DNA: TGCGCCAGCAGTGATTTACGGGGGGGAGAAAGCAATGAGCAGTTCTTC. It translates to CASSDLRGGESNEQFF.